Listed below are T cell receptor beta chains from one sample, sequenced in a study of cytomegalovirus exposure and HLA in healthy donors. The method was immunoSEQ multiplex PCR; TCRdb's version includes in-frame clones alone and lacks a portion of them. The sample consists of some 91,000 clones, approximately 86% of them appearing once. The material sequenced was PBMCs. The receptor set was obtained from a man under 40 in good health and CMV-seropositive. Both conserved end residues are part of each CDR3. The D gene is left open where the match is weak. Only part of the rows carry a size: once, few, many, or a class if the clone is expanded.

>TRBV28|.|TRBJ2-1|.
CASSSLVEQFF
TGTGCCAGCAGTTCACTCGTTGAGCAGTTCTTC
>TRBV6-5|TRBD1|TRBJ1-1|.
CASSYSGQANTEAFF
TGTGCCAGCAGTTACTCCGGACAGGCGAACACTGAAGCTTTCTTT
>TRBV10-3|TRBD2|TRBJ2-7|.
CAISEPGLAGSSYEQYF
TGTGCCATCAGTGAGCCAGGACTAGCGGGCAGCTCCTACGAGCAGTACTTC
>TRBV7-9|TRBD2|TRBJ2-5|.
CASSLGLAAQETQYF
TGTGCCAGCAGCTTAGGACTAGCCGCACAAGAGACCCAGTACTTC
>TRBV5-1|TRBD2|TRBJ2-7|.
CASSSTPPGLAGDTGYEQYF
TGCGCCAGCAGCTCTACGCCCCCGGGACTAGCGGGTGATACCGGATACGAGCAGTACTTC
>TRBV5-6|TRBD1|TRBJ1-2|.
CASSSQTGDYLLSYGYTF
TGTGCCAGCAGCTCCCAGACAGGGGATTATTTATTAAGCTATGGCTACACCTTC
>TRBV10-2|.|TRBJ2-2|.
CALGVADTGELFF
TGCGCCCTAGGGGTAGCGGACACCGGGGAGCTGTTTTTT
>TRBV29-1|.|TRBJ2-7|.
CSVLTSTYEQYF
TGCAGCGTCTTAACTAGCACCTACGAGCAGTACTTC
>TRBV15|.|TRBJ1-2|.
CATSREFHFNYGYTF
TGTGCCACCAGCAGAGAGTTCCATTTTAACTATGGCTACACCTTC
>TRBV5-4|TRBD2|TRBJ2-5|.
CASSMTSGAAETQYF
TGTGCCAGCAGCATGACTAGCGGAGCCGCGGAGACCCAGTACTTC
>TRBV6-1|.|TRBJ1-2|once
CASNHGQTNYGYTF
TGTGCCAGCAACCATGGCCAAACAAACTATGGCTACACCTTC
>TRBV30|TRBD2|TRBJ2-3|.
CAWSLLAGADTQYF
TGTGCCTGGAGTTTGTTAGCGGGAGCAGATACGCAGTATTTT
>TRBV27|TRBD1|TRBJ2-7|.
CASSRQGYEQYF
TGTGCCAGCAGTAGACAGGGTTACGAGCAGTACTTC
>TRBV7-8|.|TRBJ2-1|.
CASSLFTYNEQFF
TGTGCCAGCAGCTTATTCACCTACAATGAGCAGTTCTTC
>TRBV10-3|TRBD1|TRBJ1-2|.
CAISENPTGGPTNYGYTF
TGTGCCATCAGTGAGAACCCGACAGGGGGCCCCACTAACTATGGCTACACCTTC
>TRBV5-1|.|TRBJ2-2|.
CASSVSTAANTGELFF
TGCGCCAGCAGTGTTAGTACAGCAGCGAACACCGGGGAGCTGTTTTTT
>TRBV5-1|.|TRBJ2-2|.
CASSRGTINTGELFF
TGCGCCAGCAGCAGGGGGACGATAAACACCGGGGAGCTGTTTTTT
>TRBV29-1|TRBD1|TRBJ1-2|.
CSVRTGTGYYGYTF
TGCAGCGTCAGGACCGGGACAGGGTATTATGGCTACACCTTC
>TRBV5-4|.|TRBJ1-4|.
CASSLGGGRSDEKLFF
TGTGCCAGCAGCTTGGGCGGGGGGCGGTCGGATGAAAAACTGTTTTTT
>TRBV11-2|TRBD1|TRBJ2-3|.
CASSRDRVTQYF
TGTGCCAGCAGCAGGGACAGGGTTACGCAGTATTTT
>TRBV27|.|TRBJ1-1|few
CASSLQGQNTEAFF
TGTGCCAGCAGTCTCCAGGGGCAGAACACTGAAGCTTTCTTT
>TRBV9|TRBD1|TRBJ2-2|.
CASSVGQGGTGELFF
TGTGCCAGCAGCGTTGGACAGGGCGGAACCGGGGAGCTGTTTTTT
>TRBV27|TRBD2|TRBJ2-3|few
CASSWSGSGTDTQYF
TGTGCCAGCAGTTGGAGCGGGAGTGGGACAGATACGCAGTATTTT
>TRBV5-4|TRBD2|TRBJ2-1|.
CASSLRTSGSGGEQFF
TGTGCCAGCAGCCTCCGGACTAGCGGGAGCGGGGGTGAGCAGTTCTTC
>TRBV19|.|TRBJ1-4|.
CASKGGVQEKLFF
TGTGCCAGTAAAGGAGGGGTTCAGGAAAAACTGTTTTTT
>TRBV28|.|TRBJ2-7|few
CASKLGVGRGAREQYF
TGTGCCAGCAAATTAGGTGTTGGTCGGGGGGCTAGGGAGCAGTACTTC
>TRBV14|TRBD1|TRBJ1-5|.
CASSQTGHDQPQHF
TGTGCCAGCAGCCAGACAGGGCACGATCAGCCCCAGCATTTT
>TRBV30|.|TRBJ1-1|.
CAWSRPRNRATEAFF
TGTGCCTGGAGCAGACCGAGGAACAGGGCCACTGAAGCTTTCTTT
>TRBV5-1|.|TRBJ2-7|.
CASSKYRDFGDEQYF
TGCGCCAGCAGCAAATACAGGGATTTTGGGGACGAGCAGTACTTC
>TRBV6-5|TRBD1|TRBJ2-7|.
CASSYTPGQMSYEQYF
TGTGCCAGCAGTTACACACCGGGACAGATGTCTTACGAGCAGTACTTC
>TRBV11-2|.|TRBJ2-3|.
CASSLLVPDLTDTQYF
TGTGCCAGCAGCTTACTAGTCCCTGACCTCACAGATACGCAGTATTTT
>TRBV9|.|TRBJ2-1|.
CASSVGPLLSSYNEQFF
TGTGCCAGCAGCGTAGGCCCTTTGCTGAGCTCCTACAATGAGCAGTTCTTC
>TRBV7-9|TRBD1|TRBJ2-3|.
CASSSTGGRTDTQYF
TGTGCCAGCAGCTCAACAGGGGGCCGCACAGATACGCAGTATTTT
>TRBV20-1|TRBD1|TRBJ1-1|.
CSAEDRVWAFF
TGCAGTGCGGAAGACAGGGTCTGGGCTTTCTTT
>TRBV28|.|TRBJ2-7|.
CASSLWPRGNYEQYF
TGTGCCAGCAGTTTATGGCCCCGGGGAAACTACGAGCAGTACTTC
>TRBV27|TRBD1|TRBJ2-2|.
CASTRTGYSTGELFF
TGTGCCAGCACCCGGACAGGGTATTCCACCGGGGAGCTGTTTTTT
>TRBV19|.|TRBJ1-3|.
CASSIDATGRSGNTIYF
TGTGCCAGTAGTATAGATGCGACAGGCCGCTCTGGAAACACCATATATTTT
>TRBV11-1|.|TRBJ2-1|.
CASSPGLNNEQFF
TGTGCCAGCAGCCCCGGACTCAACAATGAGCAGTTCTTC
>TRBV28|.|TRBJ2-2|.
CASNPQGPNTGELFF
TGTGCCAGCAACCCTCAGGGGCCCAACACCGGGGAGCTGTTTTTT
>TRBV6-6|.|TRBJ1-1|.
CASSYDRIGTEAFF
TGTGCCAGCAGTTACGACAGGATCGGCACTGAAGCTTTCTTT
>TRBV11-2|.|TRBJ2-1|.
CASSLNAISYNEQFF
TGTGCCAGCAGCTTAAACGCGATCTCCTACAATGAGCAGTTCTTC
>TRBV5-1|.|TRBJ2-5|.
CASSGAGGKEETQYF
TGCGCCAGCAGCGGGGCCGGGGGAAAGGAAGAGACCCAGTACTTC
>TRBV4-2|TRBD1|TRBJ1-3|.
CASSQDRAQGNTIYF
TGTGCCAGCAGCCAAGATCGGGCACAGGGGAACACCATATATTTT
>TRBV28|TRBD2|TRBJ2-2|.
CASSSTKVAGRPNTGELFF
TGTGCCAGCAGTTCTACGAAGGTAGCGGGAAGACCGAACACCGGGGAGCTGTTTTTT
>TRBV5-1|.|TRBJ2-5|.
CASSFKGETQYF
TGCGCCAGCAGCTTCAAGGGGGAGACCCAGTACTTC
>TRBV18|TRBD1|TRBJ2-1|.
CASSPPGQGDSRGNEQFF
TGTGCCAGCTCACCACCGGGACAGGGGGATTCTAGGGGCAATGAGCAGTTCTTC
>TRBV5-1|.|TRBJ1-4|.
CASSLPRVRTNEKLFF
TGCGCCAGCAGCTTACCCAGGGTGAGAACTAATGAAAAACTGTTTTTT
>TRBV6-5|.|TRBJ1-1|few
CASSPRRGTEAFF
TGTGCCAGCAGTCCTCGACGGGGCACTGAAGCTTTCTTT
>TRBV28|TRBD2|TRBJ2-7|.
CASRPTSGYYEQYF
TGTGCCAGCAGGCCGACTAGCGGTTACTACGAGCAGTACTTC
>TRBV25-1|TRBD1|TRBJ1-1|.
CATSPGTGATEAFF
TGTGCCACCTCCCCCGGGACAGGGGCCACTGAAGCTTTCTTT
>TRBV27|.|TRBJ2-7|.
CASRRTGISYEQYF
TGTGCCAGCAGGCGAACGGGGATCTCCTACGAGCAGTACTTC